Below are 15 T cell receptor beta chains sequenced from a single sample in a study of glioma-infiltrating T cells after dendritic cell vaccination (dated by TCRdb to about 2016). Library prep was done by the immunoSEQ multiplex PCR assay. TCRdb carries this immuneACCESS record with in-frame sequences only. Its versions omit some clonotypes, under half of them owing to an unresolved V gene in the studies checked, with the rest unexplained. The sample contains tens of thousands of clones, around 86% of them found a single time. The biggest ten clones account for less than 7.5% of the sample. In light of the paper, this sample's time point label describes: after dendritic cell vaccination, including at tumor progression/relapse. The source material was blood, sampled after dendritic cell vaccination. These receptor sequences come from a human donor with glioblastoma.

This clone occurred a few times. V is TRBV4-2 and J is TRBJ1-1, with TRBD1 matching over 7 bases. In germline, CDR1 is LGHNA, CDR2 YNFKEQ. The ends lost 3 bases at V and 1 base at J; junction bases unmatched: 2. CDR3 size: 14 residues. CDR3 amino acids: CASSQGTANTEAFF. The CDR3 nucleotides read TGTGCCAGCAGCCAGGGGACAGCGAACACTGAAGCTTTCTTT.

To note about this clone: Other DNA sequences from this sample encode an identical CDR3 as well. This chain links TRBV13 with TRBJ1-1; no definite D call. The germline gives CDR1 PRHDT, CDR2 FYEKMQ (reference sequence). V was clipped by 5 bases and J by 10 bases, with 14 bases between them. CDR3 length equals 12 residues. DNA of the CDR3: TGTGCCAGCAGCCCTGGGCCCTCAGCAGCTTTCTTT. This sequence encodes CASSPGPSAAFF.

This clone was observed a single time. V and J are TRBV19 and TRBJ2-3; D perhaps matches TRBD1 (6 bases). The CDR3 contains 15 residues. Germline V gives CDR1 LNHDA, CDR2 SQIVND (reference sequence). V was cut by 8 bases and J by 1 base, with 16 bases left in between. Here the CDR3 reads CASGNRQDGTDTQYF. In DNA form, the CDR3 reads TGTGCCAGTGGGAATCGACAGGATGGCACAGATACGCAGTATTTT.

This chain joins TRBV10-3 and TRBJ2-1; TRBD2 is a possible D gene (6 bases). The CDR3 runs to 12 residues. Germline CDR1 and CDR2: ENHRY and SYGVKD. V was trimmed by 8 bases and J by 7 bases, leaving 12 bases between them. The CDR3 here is CAIGFGGNEQFF. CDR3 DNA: TGTGCCATCGGATTCGGGGGAAATGAGCAGTTCTTC.

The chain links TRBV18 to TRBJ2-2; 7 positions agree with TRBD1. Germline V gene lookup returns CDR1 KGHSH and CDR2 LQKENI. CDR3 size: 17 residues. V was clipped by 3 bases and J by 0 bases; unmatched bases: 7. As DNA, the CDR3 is TGTGCCAGCTCACCGGACAGGACCTCCTCGAACACCGGGGAGCTGTTTTTT. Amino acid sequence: CASSPDRTSSNTGELFF.

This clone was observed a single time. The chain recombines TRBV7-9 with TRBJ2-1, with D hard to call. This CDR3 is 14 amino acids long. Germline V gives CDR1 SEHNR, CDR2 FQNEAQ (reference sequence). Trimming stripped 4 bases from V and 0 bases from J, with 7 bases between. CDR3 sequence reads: CASSSSISYNEQFF. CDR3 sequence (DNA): TGTGCCAGCAGCTCTAGTATCTCCTACAATGAGCAGTTCTTC.

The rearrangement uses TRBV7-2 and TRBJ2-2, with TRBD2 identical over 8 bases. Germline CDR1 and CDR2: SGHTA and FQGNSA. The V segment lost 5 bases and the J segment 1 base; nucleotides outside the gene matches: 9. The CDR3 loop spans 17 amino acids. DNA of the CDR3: TGTGCCAGCAGCCCCAAGCGCGGGGGGCAGAACACCGGGGAGCTGTTTTTT. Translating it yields CASSPKRGGQNTGELFF.

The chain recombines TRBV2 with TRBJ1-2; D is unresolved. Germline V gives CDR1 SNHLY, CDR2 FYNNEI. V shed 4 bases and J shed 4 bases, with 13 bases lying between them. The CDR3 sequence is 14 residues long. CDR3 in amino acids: CASSGVQQTYGYTF. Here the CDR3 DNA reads TGTGCCAGCAGTGGAGTACAACAGACCTATGGCTACACCTTC.

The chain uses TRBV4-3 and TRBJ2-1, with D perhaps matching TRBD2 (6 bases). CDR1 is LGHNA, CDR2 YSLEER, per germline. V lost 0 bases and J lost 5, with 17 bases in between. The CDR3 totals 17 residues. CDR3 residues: CASSQDPGLGLNNEQFF. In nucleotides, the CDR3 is TGCGCCAGCAGCCAAGATCCGGGACTGGGATTGAACAATGAGCAGTTCTTC.

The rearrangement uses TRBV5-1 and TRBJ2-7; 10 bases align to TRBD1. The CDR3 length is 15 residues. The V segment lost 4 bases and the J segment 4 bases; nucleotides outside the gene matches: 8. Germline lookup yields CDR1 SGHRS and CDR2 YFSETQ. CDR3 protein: CASSPDRGQGYEQYF. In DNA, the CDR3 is TGCGCCAGCAGCCCCGACAGGGGGCAGGGGTACGAGCAGTACTTC.

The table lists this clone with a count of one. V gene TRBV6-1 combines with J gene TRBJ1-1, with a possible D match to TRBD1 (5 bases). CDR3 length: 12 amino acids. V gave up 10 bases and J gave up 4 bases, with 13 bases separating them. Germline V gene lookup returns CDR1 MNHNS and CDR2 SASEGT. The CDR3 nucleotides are TGTGCCACCGTACTGACAGCCACTGAAGCTTTCTTT. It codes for CATVLTATEAFF.

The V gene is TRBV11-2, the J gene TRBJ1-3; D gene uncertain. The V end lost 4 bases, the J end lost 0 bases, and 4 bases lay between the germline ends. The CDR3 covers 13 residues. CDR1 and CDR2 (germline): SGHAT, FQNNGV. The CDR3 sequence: CASSSSSGNTIYF. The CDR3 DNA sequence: TGTGCCAGCAGCTCCTCCTCTGGAAACACCATATATTTT.

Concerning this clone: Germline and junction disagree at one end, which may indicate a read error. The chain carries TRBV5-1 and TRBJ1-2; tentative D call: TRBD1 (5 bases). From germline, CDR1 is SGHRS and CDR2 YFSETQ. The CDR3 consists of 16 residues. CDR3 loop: CASSPGGATNNNGYTF. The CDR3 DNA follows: TGCGCCAGCAGCCCGGGTGGGGCTACAAATAACAATGGCTACACCTTC.

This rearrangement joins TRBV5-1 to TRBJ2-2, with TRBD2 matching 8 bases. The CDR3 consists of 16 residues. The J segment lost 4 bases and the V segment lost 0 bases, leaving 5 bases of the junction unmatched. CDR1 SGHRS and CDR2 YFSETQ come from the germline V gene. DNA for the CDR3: TGCGCCAGCAGCTTGGCCGGGGGGGGATCCACCGGGGAGCTGTTTTTT. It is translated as CASSLAGGGSTGELFF.

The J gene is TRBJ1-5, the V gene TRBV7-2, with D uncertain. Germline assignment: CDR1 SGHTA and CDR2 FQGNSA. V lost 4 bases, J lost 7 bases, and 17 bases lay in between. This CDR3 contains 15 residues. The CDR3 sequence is CASSSYHGEGQPQHF. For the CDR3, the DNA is TGTGCCAGCAGCTCCTACCACGGGGAGGGACAGCCCCAGCATTTT.